This T cell receptor (beta chain) appears in the sequencing data of a study of T cell responses to AZD1222 COVID-19 vaccine. The germline V gene encodes CDR1 LGHDT and CDR2 YNNKEL (reference sequence). V dropped 3 bases and J dropped 2 bases, with 11 bases sitting between them. CDR3 length equals 15 residues. Libraries were prepared by immunoSEQ multiplex PCR; TCRdb keeps only in-frame clonotypes and omits some of them. The sample has about 150,000 clones; 80% to 95% are singletons. Sequencing was performed on peripheral blood, taken 28 days after the second AZD1222 dose. The receptor comes from an adult who received the AZD1222 COVID-19 vaccine. The chain has TRBV3-1 (or the pseudogene TRBV3-2) and TRBJ1-3, with a weak D call TRBD1 (5 bases). In DNA form, the CDR3 reads TGTGCCAGCAGCCAGTATTCAGGGACTGGAAACACCATATATTTT. Protein sequence: CASSQYSGTGNTIYF.